Listed below are T cell receptor beta chains from one sample, sequenced in a study of shared clonotypes between healthy human individuals. Method: immunoSEQ multiplex PCR; TCRdb's copy keeps in-frame clones and lacks some. The data show hundreds of thousands of clones, 75% to 85% seen once. The sequenced material came from PBMCs. The receptors were sampled from a woman in her 40s in good health. Some clones in this sample may be carry-over from other donors' samples. Both conserved end residues are part of each CDR3. The D gene is left open where the match is weak. Expanded clones are given a class, and other clones once, few, many or no size at all.

v_gene: TRBV28
j_gene: TRBJ2-7
d_gene: NA
abundance: NA
CDR3nt: TGTGCCACCCTCGCGATTGAAGGGCAGTACTTC
CDR3aa: CATLAIEGQYF

v_gene: TRBV7-9
j_gene: TRBJ1-1
d_gene: NA
abundance: few
CDR3nt: TGTGCCAGCAGCCCGGACTCCGGTGACACTGAAGCTTTCTTT
CDR3aa: CASSPDSGDTEAFF

v_gene: TRBV7-9
j_gene: TRBJ2-3
d_gene: NA
abundance: NA
CDR3nt: TGTGCCAGCAACAACAGGGGAGGAAGGCTCAACCCAGATACGCAGTATTTT
CDR3aa: CASNNRGGRLNPDTQYF

v_gene: TRBV11-2
j_gene: TRBJ2-2
d_gene: NA
abundance: NA
CDR3nt: TGTGCCAGCAGCCAGGGCAACTCAAACACCGGGGAGCTGCTTTTT
CDR3aa: CASSQGNSNTGELLF

v_gene: TRBV19
j_gene: TRBJ1-1
d_gene: NA
abundance: once
CDR3nt: TGTGCCAGTAGTATAGGGGTTGGGACTGAAGCTTTCTTT
CDR3aa: CASSIGVGTEAFF

v_gene: TRBV11-3
j_gene: TRBJ2-5
d_gene: NA
abundance: NA
CDR3nt: TGTGCCAGCAGCTTAGTCCCAGGGGGGCAGCAGTACTTC
CDR3aa: CASSLVPGGQQYF

v_gene: TRBV18
j_gene: TRBJ2-1
d_gene: NA
abundance: NA
CDR3nt: TGTGCCAGCTCACCACTCCGACATCTGGACAATGAGCAGTTCTTC
CDR3aa: CASSPLRHLDNEQFF

v_gene: TRBV7-9
j_gene: TRBJ2-5
d_gene: TRBD2
abundance: NA
CDR3nt: TGTGCCAGCAGCTTTGGTGGCGGACTAGCTGGCCTGGCCCAGTACTTC
CDR3aa: CASSFGGGLAGLAQYF

v_gene: TRBV7-2
j_gene: TRBJ2-7
d_gene: TRBD1
abundance: NA
CDR3nt: TGTGCCAGCAGTAAGGACAGGGCGTACGAGCAGTACTTC
CDR3aa: CASSKDRAYEQYF

v_gene: TRBV30
j_gene: TRBJ2-2
d_gene: NA
abundance: NA
CDR3nt: TGTGCCTGGAGTGTAGGGCTGATCACCGGGGAGCTGTTTTTT
CDR3aa: CAWSVGLITGELFF

v_gene: TRBV6-6
j_gene: TRBJ1-1
d_gene: NA
abundance: NA
CDR3nt: TGTGCCAGCAGGGAACGGACGGCACACACTGAAGCTTTCTTT
CDR3aa: CASRERTAHTEAFF

v_gene: TRBV19
j_gene: TRBJ1-1
d_gene: TRBD1
abundance: NA
CDR3nt: TGTGCCAGTACTTATACAGGGGCCTGGCAAGCTTTCTTT
CDR3aa: CASTYTGAWQAFF

v_gene: TRBV28
j_gene: TRBJ2-3
d_gene: NA
abundance: many
CDR3nt: TGTGCCAGCAGTCGACCCGGCAGGGGAGATACGCAGTATTTT
CDR3aa: CASSRPGRGDTQYF

v_gene: TRBV6-1
j_gene: TRBJ2-5
d_gene: TRBD1
abundance: NA
CDR3nt: TGTGCCAGCAGTGCAACCTCACAGGGGGCGGGGGTGACCCAGTACTTC
CDR3aa: CASSATSQGAGVTQYF

v_gene: TRBV5-5
j_gene: TRBJ2-7
d_gene: TRBD1
abundance: NA
CDR3nt: TGTGCCAGCAGCTTGGTCGGGACAGGGGTCTACGAGCAGTACTTC
CDR3aa: CASSLVGTGVYEQYF

v_gene: TRBV6-1
j_gene: TRBJ2-7
d_gene: TRBD1
abundance: NA
CDR3nt: TGTGCCAGCAGCCAAAGGGGGACAGGGACCGACGAGCAGTACTTC
CDR3aa: CASSQRGTGTDEQYF

v_gene: TRBV27
j_gene: TRBJ1-1
d_gene: NA
abundance: NA
CDR3nt: TGTGCCAGCAGTTTAAGGGTGTGGAGCACTGAAGCTTTCTTT
CDR3aa: CASSLRVWSTEAFF

v_gene: TRBV7-3
j_gene: TRBJ2-5
d_gene: NA
abundance: NA
CDR3nt: TGTGCCAGCAGCTCCTCCTCGTCTGAGACCCAGTACTTC
CDR3aa: CASSSSSSETQYF